These 9 T cell receptor beta chains came from one sample sequenced in a study of T cell responses to AZD1222 COVID-19 vaccine. Some clones are missing from TCRdb's copy, which holds only in-frame ones; the method was immunoSEQ multiplex PCR. The profile shows 110,000 to 150,000 clones, roughly 91% of them singletons. The material was peripheral blood, obtained 28 days after the second AZD1222 dose. All receptors derive from an adult who received the AZD1222 COVID-19 vaccine.

The chain is built from TRBV5-8 and TRBJ2-1, with 9 bases identical to TRBD1. CDR1 is SGHTS, CDR2 YDEGEE, per germline. The CDR3 consists of 15 residues. V shed 5 bases, J shed 9 bases, and the junction held 12 bases outside the gene matches. In DNA form, the CDR3 reads TGTGCCAGCAGTCCTGCGGGACAGGGTTTTGGTGAGCAGTTCTTC. Its translation: CASSPAGQGFGEQFF.

This chain links TRBV6-5 with TRBJ1-1, with 7 bases aligning to TRBD1. Trimming cost V 6 bases and J 3 bases; bases outside gene matches: 7. The germline V gene encodes CDR1 MNHEY and CDR2 SVGAGI. The CDR3 runs to 14 residues. The CDR3 region has the DNA TGTGCCAGCAGAGCTAAGACAGGGCACACTGAAGCTTTCTTT. Translation gives CASRAKTGHTEAFF.

This clone appeared a few times. The chain recombines TRBV29-1 with TRBJ2-2; 7 bases map to TRBD1. With 8 bases clipped from V and 14 bases from J, the junction kept 14 bases outside the gene matches. CDR1 is SQVTM and CDR2 is ANQGSEA in the germline V gene. The CDR3 length is 12 residues. The CDR3: CSPLGGTVNLFF. The CDR3 DNA is TGCAGCCCTCTGGGTGGGACAGTAAATCTGTTTTTT.

V is TRBV30 and J is TRBJ2-2, with TRBD1 identical over 7 bases. V trimming: 8 bases; J trimming: 2 bases; junction bases outside the gene matches: 8. Germline V gene data show CDR1 as GTSNPN and CDR2 as SVGIG (reference sequence). The CDR3 length is 14 residues. The CDR3 nucleotides are TGTGCCGTGGACCTAGGGGGCAACACCGGGGAGCTGTTTTTT. This encodes CAVDLGGNTGELFF.

As DNA, the CDR3 is TGTGCCACCAACCTGGGTACTGGGGGAGGCGCGGGACTGTTTTTT. It translates to CATNLGTGGGAGLFF. This chain joins TRBV6-5 and TRBJ1-4, with D tentatively TRBD1 (5 bases). Trimming stripped 10 bases from V and 13 bases from J, with 28 bases between. Germline V gene lookup returns CDR1 MNHEY and CDR2 SVGAGI. This CDR3 spans 15 amino acids.

The chain links TRBV2 to TRBJ1-1; 9 bases match TRBD1. V lost 10 bases and J lost 7; bases outside the gene matches: 13. Germline-derived CDR1 and CDR2 are SNHLY and FYNNEI. The CDR3 is 14 amino acids. CDR3 residues: CATPRTGGKGEAFF. CDR3 DNA sequence: TGTGCCACACCTCGAACAGGGGGCAAAGGTGAAGCTTTCTTT.

On this clone itself: One junction end disagrees with the germline gene, perhaps due to a read error. V gene TRBV5-8 combines with J gene TRBJ2-7; D remains ambiguous. The CDR3 loop spans 14 amino acids. Per the germline V gene, CDR1 is SGHTS and CDR2 is YDEGEE. The CDR3 DNA follows: TGTGCCAGCAGCTTGAGAGGAGCGTTCTACCAGCAGTACTTC. This codes for CASSLRGAFYQQYF.

The chain carries TRBV5-1 and TRBJ2-3; 9 nucleotides match TRBD2. The V and J ends lost 6 bases and 5 bases, in that order; junction bases with no gene match: 13. The CDR3 contains 16 residues. Germline V gene lookup returns CDR1 SGHRS and CDR2 YFSETQ. The CDR3 loop reads CASTVGVSGSKDTQYF. In nucleotides, the CDR3 is TGCGCCAGCACCGTAGGGGTTAGCGGGAGTAAAGATACGCAGTATTTT.

The rearrangement uses TRBV5-1 and TRBJ2-7; perhaps TRBD1 as D (5 bases). This CDR3 region has 12 residues. Germline values: CDR1 SGHRS, CDR2 YFSETQ. V shed 3 bases and J shed 2 bases, with 6 bases lying between them. DNA for the CDR3: TGCGCCAGCAGCTCACAGGCCTACGAGCAGTACTTC. It codes for CASSSQAYEQYF.